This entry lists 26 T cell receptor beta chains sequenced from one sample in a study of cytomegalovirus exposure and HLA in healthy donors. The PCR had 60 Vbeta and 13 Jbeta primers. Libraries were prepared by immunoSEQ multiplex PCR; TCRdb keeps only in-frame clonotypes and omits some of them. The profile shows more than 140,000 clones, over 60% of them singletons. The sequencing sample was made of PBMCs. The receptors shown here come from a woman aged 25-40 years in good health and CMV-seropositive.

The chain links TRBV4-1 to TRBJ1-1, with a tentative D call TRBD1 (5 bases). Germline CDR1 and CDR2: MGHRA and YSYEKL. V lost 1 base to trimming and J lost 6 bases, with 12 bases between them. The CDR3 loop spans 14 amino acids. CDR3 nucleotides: TGCGCCAGCAGCCAAGCTCCAGGGAGGTCTGAAGCTTTCTTT. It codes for CASSQAPGRSEAFF.

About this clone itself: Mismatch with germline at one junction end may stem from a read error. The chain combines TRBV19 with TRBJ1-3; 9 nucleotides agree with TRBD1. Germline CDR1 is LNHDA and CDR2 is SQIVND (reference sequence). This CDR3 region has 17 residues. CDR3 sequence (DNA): TGTGCCAGTAGTACCGGGACAGGGCCCCTATCTGTAAACACCATATATTTT. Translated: CASSTGTGPLSVNTIYF.

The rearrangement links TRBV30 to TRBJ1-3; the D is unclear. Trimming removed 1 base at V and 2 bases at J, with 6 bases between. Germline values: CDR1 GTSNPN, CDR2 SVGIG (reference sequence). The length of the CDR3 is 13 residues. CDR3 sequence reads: CAWSAPTGNTIYF. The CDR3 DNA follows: TGTGCCTGGAGTGCCCCCACTGGAAACACCATATATTTT.

The CDR3 DNA follows: TGTGCCAGTAGTCTTAGGCAGGGCCCCCCTGCGGCTGAAGCTTTCTTT. As protein: CASSLRQGPPAAEAFF. The chain is built from TRBV19 and TRBJ1-1; TRBD1 might be the D (5 bases). This CDR3 is 16 amino acids long. CDR1 and CDR2 (germline): LNHDA, SQIVND (reference sequence). With 5 bases removed from V and 6 bases from J, the gap between germline ends came to 22 bases.

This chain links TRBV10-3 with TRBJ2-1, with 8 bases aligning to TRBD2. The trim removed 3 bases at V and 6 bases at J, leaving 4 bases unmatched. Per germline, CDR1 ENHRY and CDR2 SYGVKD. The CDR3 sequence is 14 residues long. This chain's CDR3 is CAISDSGSVNEQFF. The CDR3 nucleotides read TGTGCCATCAGTGACAGCGGGAGCGTCAATGAGCAGTTCTTC.

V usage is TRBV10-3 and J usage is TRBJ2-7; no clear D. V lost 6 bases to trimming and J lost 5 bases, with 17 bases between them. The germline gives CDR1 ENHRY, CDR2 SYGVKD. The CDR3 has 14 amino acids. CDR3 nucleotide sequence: TGTGCCATCAGCCCCGACTTGTCTCCCAACGAGCAGTACTTC. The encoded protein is CAISPDLSPNEQYF.

The CDR3 coding sequence is TGTGCCAGCAGGCCCGAGAAGAACTATGGCTACACCTTC. Residues: CASRPEKNYGYTF. The chain has TRBV5-6 and TRBJ1-2; D gene uncertain. Germline V gene data show CDR1 as SGHDT and CDR2 as YYEEEE. This CDR3 is built from 13 residues. Trimming took 5 bases from V and 2 from J, leaving 10 bases between them. Supplemented by reference TRBV5-6 and TRBJ1-2, the full variable domain reads DAGVTQSPTHLIKTRGQQVTLRCSPKSGHDTVSWYQQALGQGPQFIFQYYEEEERQRGNFPDRFSGHQFPNYSSELNVNALLLGDSALYLCASRPEKNYGYTFGSGTRLTVV.

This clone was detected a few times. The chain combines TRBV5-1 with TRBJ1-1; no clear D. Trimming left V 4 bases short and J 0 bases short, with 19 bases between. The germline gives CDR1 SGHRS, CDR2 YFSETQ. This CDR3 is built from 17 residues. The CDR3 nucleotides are TGCGCCAGCAGCCCCGGGCCCCGCGGGGTTGTGAACACTGAAGCTTTCTTT. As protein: CASSPGPRGVVNTEAFF.

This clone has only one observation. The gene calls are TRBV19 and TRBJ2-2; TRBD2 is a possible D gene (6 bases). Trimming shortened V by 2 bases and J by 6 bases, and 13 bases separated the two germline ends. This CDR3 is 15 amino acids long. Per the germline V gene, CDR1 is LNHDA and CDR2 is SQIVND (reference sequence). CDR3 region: CASSIFGRIPGELFF. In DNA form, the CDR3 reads TGTGCCAGTAGTATATTCGGGAGAATCCCCGGGGAGCTGTTTTTT. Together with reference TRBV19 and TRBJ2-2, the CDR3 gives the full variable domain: DGGITQSPKYLFRKEGQNVTLSCEQNLNHDAMYWYRQDPGQGLRLIYYSQIVNDFQKGDIAEGYSVSREKKESFPLTVTSAQKNPTAFYLCASSIFGRIPGELFFGEGSRLTVL.

CDR3 nucleotide sequence: TGCGCCAGCAGCCAACAAGACAGGGCCCTCCACTATGGCTACACCTTC. Translation: CASSQQDRALHYGYTF. The V and J genes are TRBV4-1 and TRBJ1-2, with 7 bases aligning to TRBD1. In germline, CDR1 is MGHRA, CDR2 YSYEKL. The CDR3 loop spans 16 amino acids. Losses at the gene ends were 2 bases for V and 3 bases for J; bases not matched to a gene: 9.

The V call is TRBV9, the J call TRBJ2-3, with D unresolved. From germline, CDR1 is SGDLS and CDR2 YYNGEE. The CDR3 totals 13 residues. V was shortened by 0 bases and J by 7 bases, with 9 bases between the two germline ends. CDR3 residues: CASSVALEYTQYF. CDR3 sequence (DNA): TGTGCCAGCAGCGTAGCTTTGGAGTATACGCAGTATTTT.

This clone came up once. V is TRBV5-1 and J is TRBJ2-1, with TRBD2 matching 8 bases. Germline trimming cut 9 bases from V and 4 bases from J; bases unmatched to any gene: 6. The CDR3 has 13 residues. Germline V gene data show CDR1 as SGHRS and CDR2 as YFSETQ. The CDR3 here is CATGLGNYNEQFF. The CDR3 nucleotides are TGCGCCACGGGACTAGGGAATTACAATGAGCAGTTCTTC.

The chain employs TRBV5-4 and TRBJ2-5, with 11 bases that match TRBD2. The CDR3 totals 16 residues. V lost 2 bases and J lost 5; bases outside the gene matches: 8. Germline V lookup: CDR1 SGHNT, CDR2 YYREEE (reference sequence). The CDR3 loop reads CASSFLAGGISETQYF. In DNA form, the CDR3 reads TGTGCCAGCAGCTTTTTAGCGGGGGGGATAAGCGAGACCCAGTACTTC.

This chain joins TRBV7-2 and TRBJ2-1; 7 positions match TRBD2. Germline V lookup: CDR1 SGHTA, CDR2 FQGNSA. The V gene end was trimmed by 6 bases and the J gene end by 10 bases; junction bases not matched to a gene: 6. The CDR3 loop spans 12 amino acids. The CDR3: CASRGEGREQFF. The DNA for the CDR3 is TGTGCCAGCAGGGGGGAGGGCCGAGAGCAGTTCTTC. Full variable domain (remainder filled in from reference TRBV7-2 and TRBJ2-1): GAGVSQSPSNKVTEKGKDVELRCDPISGHTALYWYRQSLGQGLEFLIYFQGNSAPDKSGLPSDRFSAERTGGSVSTLTIQRTQQEDSAVYLCASRGEGREQFFGPGTRLTVL.

Here the CDR3 reads CASSLMTGRTDTQYF. The CDR3 DNA sequence: TGCGCCAGCAGCTTGATGACCGGGAGAACAGATACGCAGTATTTT. This sequence joins TRBV5-1 and TRBJ2-3, with D tentatively TRBD2 (6 bases). From germline, CDR1 is SGHRS and CDR2 YFSETQ. V shed 1 base and J shed 3 bases, with 12 bases lying between them. The CDR3 spans 15 residues.

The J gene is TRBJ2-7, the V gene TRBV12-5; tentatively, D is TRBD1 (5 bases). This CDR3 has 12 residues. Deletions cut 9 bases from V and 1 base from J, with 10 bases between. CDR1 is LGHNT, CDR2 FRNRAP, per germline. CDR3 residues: CASSQGSYEQYF. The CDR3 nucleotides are TGTGCTAGCTCTCAGGGATCCTACGAGCAGTACTTC.

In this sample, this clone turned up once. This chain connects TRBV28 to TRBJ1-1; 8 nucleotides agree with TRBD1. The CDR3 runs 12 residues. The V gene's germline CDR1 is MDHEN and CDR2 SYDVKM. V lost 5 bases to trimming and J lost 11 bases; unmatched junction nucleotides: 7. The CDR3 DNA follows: TGTGCCAGCAGTCGGGACAGGCGGGACGCTTTCTTT. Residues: CASSRDRRDAFF.

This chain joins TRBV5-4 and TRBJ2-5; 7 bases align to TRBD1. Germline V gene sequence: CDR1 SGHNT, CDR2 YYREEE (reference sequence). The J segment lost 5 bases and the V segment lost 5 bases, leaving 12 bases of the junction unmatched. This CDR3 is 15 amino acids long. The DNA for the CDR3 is TGTGCCAGCAGAATTCGAAGGGGGCAAGGGGAGACCCAGTACTTC. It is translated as CASRIRRGQGETQYF.

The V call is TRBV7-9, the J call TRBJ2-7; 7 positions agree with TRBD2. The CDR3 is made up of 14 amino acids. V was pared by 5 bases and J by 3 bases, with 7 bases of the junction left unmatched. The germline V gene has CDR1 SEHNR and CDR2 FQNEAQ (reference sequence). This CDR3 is CASSRLAGDYEQYF. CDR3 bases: TGTGCCAGCAGCCGACTAGCAGGAGACTACGAGCAGTACTTC.

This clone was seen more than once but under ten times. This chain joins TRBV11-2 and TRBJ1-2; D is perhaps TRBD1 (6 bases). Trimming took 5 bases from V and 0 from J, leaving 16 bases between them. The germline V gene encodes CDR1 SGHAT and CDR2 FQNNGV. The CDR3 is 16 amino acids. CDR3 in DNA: TGTGCCAGCAGCATCACTCAGGGGATAGCTAACTATGGCTACACCTTC. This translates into CASSITQGIANYGYTF.

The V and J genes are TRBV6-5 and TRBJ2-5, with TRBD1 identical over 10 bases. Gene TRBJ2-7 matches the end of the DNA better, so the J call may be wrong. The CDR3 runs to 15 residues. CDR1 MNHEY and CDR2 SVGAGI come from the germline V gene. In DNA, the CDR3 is TGTGCCAGCAGTCAACCGGGACAGGGGTTCTACGAGCAGTACTTC. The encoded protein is CASSQPGQGFYEQYF.

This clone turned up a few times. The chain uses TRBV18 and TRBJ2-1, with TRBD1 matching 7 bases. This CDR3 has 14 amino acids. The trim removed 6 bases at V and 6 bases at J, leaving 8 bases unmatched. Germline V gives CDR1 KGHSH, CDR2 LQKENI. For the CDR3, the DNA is TGTGCCAGCTCCCGGAGGACAGGCCCCAATGAGCAGTTCTTC. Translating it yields CASSRRTGPNEQFF.

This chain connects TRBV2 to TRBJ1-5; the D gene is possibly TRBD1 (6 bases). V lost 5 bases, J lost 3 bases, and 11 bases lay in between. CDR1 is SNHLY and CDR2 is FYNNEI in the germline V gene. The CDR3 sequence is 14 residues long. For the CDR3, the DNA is TGTGCCAGCAGTCCCACAGGGTACAATCAGCCCCAGCATTTT. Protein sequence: CASSPTGYNQPQHF.

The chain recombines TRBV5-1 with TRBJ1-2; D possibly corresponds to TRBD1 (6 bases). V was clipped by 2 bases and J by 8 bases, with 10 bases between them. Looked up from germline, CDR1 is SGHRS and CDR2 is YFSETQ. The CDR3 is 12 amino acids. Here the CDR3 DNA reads TGCGCCAGCAGCTTTGGGGGCGAAGGCTACACCTTC. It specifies CASSFGGEGYTF.

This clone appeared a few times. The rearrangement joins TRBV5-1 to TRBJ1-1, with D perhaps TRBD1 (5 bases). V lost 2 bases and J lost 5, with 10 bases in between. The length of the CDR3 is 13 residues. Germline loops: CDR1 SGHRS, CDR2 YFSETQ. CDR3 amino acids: CASSLPSGTEAFF. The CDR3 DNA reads TGCGCCAGCAGCTTACCCTCAGGGACTGAAGCTTTCTTT.

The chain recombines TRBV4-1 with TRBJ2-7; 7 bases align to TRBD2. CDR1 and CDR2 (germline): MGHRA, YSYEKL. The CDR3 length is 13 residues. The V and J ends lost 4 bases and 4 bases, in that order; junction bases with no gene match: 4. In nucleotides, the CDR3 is TGCGCCAGCAGCCTCCCGGGGGGTTACGAGCAGTACTTC. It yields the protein CASSLPGGYEQYF.